The next 31 T cell receptor beta chains were all read from a single sample in a study of cytomegalovirus exposure and HLA in healthy donors. With 60 Vbeta and 13 Jbeta primers, the PCR was carried out. Method: immunoSEQ multiplex PCR; TCRdb's copy keeps in-frame clones and lacks some. The table has 100,000 or so clones, approximately 72% seen once. Input material: PBMCs. The receptors shown here come from a man aged 25 to 45 in good health and CMV-seronegative.

The rearrangement uses TRBV18 and TRBJ1-4; 11 bases are a match to TRBD1. J lost 7 bases, V lost 1 base, and 2 bases had no gene match. CDR1 and CDR2 (germline): KGHSH, LQKENI. The CDR3 length is 15 residues. CDR3 amino acids: CASSPRTGGVEKLFF. CDR3 nucleotides: TGTGCCAGCTCACCACGGACAGGGGGCGTTGAAAAACTGTTTTTT.

The J gene is TRBJ1-1, the V gene TRBV29-1, with D possibly being TRBD1 (6 bases). CDR1 SQVTM and CDR2 ANQGSEA come from the germline V gene. The length of the CDR3 is 14 residues. V was pared by 4 bases and J by 4 bases, with 16 bases between. Here the CDR3 reads CSVAPGVRATEAFF. The CDR3, as DNA: TGCAGCGTTGCGCCAGGGGTTCGGGCCACTGAAGCTTTCTTT. The complete variable domain, with remaining parts taken from reference TRBV29-1 and TRBJ1-1, reads SAVISQKPSRDICQRGTSLTIQCQVDSQVTMMFWYRQQPGQSLTLIATANQGSEATYESGFVIDKFPISRPNLTFSTLTVSNMSPEDSSIYLCSVAPGVRATEAFFGQGTRLTVV.

This chain uses TRBV5-1 with TRBJ1-4; D unresolved. Germline CDR1 is SGHRS and CDR2 is YFSETQ. This CDR3 is built from 15 residues. V dropped 4 bases and J dropped 1 base, with 11 bases sitting between them. Here the CDR3 reads CASSATGITNEKLFF. Here the CDR3 DNA reads TGCGCCAGCAGCGCGACCGGGATAACTAATGAAAAACTGTTTTTT.

The gene calls are TRBV2 and TRBJ2-3; TRBD1 matches at 8 bases. Germline trimming cut 5 bases from V and 2 bases from J; bases unmatched to any gene: 6. CDR1 SNHLY and CDR2 FYNNEI come from the germline V gene. The CDR3 runs 15 residues. For the CDR3, the DNA is TGTGCCAGCAGTCGGGGACAGGAATACACAGATACGCAGTATTTT. This translates into CASSRGQEYTDTQYF.

V gene TRBV7-2 combines with J gene TRBJ1-2, with 7 bases fitting TRBD1. V dropped 2 bases and J dropped 6; count of bases not matched to a gene: 12. The CDR3 spans 16 residues. CDR1 is SGHTA, CDR2 FQGNSA, per germline. The CDR3 DNA follows: TGTGCCAGCAGCTTAAGTATTGAAAGGACAGGCCATGGCTACACCTTC. Its protein product is CASSLSIERTGHGYTF.

This chain joins TRBV7-2 and TRBJ2-7; a possible D gene is TRBD1 (6 bases). The V gene's germline CDR1 is SGHTA and CDR2 FQGNSA. The CDR3 runs 16 residues. With 4 bases removed from V and 8 bases from J, the gap between germline ends came to 24 bases. The CDR3 here is CASSSYGTPDGHQQYF. The CDR3 DNA sequence: TGTGCCAGCAGCTCCTACGGGACACCCGACGGGCACCAGCAGTACTTC.

The genes are TRBV7-2 and TRBJ1-2; 8 bases agree with TRBD1. The CDR3 length is 15 residues. J lost 8 bases, V lost 1 base, and 9 bases had no gene match. The V gene's germline CDR1 is SGHTA and CDR2 FQGNSA. CDR3 sequence reads: CASSLDGQGAAGYTF. The CDR3 nucleotides read TGTGCCAGCAGCTTAGATGGGCAGGGGGCGGCCGGCTACACCTTC.

This clone was detected once. V and J are TRBV28 and TRBJ2-1; 7 bases are a match to TRBD2. Losses at the gene ends were 3 bases for V and 8 bases for J; bases not matched to a gene: 10. The CDR3 has 15 amino acids. Germline CDR1 and CDR2: MDHEN and SYDVKM. DNA of the CDR3: TGTGCCAGCAGTTTCGTTCGCCTAGCGGCGTATGAGCAGTTCTTC. This gives the protein CASSFVRLAAYEQFF.

This chain uses TRBV2 with TRBJ1-3; tentative D call: TRBD1 (5 bases). This CDR3 contains 14 residues. V gave up 8 bases and J gave up 1 base, with 12 bases separating them. The germline V gene encodes CDR1 SNHLY and CDR2 FYNNEI. Here the CDR3 reads CASSTRGSGNTIYF. The DNA for the CDR3 is TGTGCCAGCTCCACCCGGGGGTCTGGAAACACCATATATTTT. Combining the CDR3 with reference TRBV2 and TRBJ1-3 gives the whole variable domain EPEVTQTPSHQVTQMGQEVILRCVPISNHLYFYWYRQILGQKVEFLVSFYNNEISEKSEIFDDQFSVERPDGSNFTLKIRSTKLEDSAMYFCASSTRGSGNTIYFGEGSWLTVV.

This clone showed up just once. This chain joins TRBV25-1 and TRBJ2-2, with 8 positions matching TRBD2. In germline, CDR1 is MGHDK, CDR2 SYGVNS. With 9 bases clipped from V and 1 base from J, the junction kept 4 bases outside the gene matches. The CDR3 consists of 14 residues. CDR3 amino acids: CASEREWNTGELFF. CDR3 in DNA: TGTGCCAGTGAGCGGGAGTGGAACACCGGGGAGCTGTTTTTT.

The V gene is TRBV4-3, the J gene TRBJ2-3; TRBD2 agrees at 13 bases. CDR3 length: 16 amino acids. CDR1 and CDR2 (germline): LGHNA, YSLEER. V shed 1 base, J shed 6 bases, and the junction held 4 bases outside the gene matches. The CDR3 sequence: CASSQGLAGGLDTQYF. CDR3 nucleotide sequence: TGCGCCAGCAGCCAAGGACTAGCGGGGGGTCTGGATACGCAGTATTTT.

The sample holds one count of this clone. The chain is built from TRBV7-2 and TRBJ2-1, with TRBD1 as a possible D gene (6 bases). Germline loops: CDR1 SGHTA, CDR2 FQGNSA. This CDR3 has 15 residues. V gave up 0 bases and J gave up 10 bases, with 16 bases separating them. The CDR3 loop is CASSLAFQGWIEQFF. In DNA, the CDR3 is TGTGCCAGCAGCTTAGCGTTCCAGGGGTGGATCGAGCAGTTCTTC. The full variable domain, with the rest looked up from reference TRBV7-2 and TRBJ2-1, is GAGVSQSPSNKVTEKGKDVELRCDPISGHTALYWYRQSLGQGLEFLIYFQGNSAPDKSGLPSDRFSAERTGGSVSTLTIQRTQQEDSAVYLCASSLAFQGWIEQFFGPGTRLTVL.

This chain uses TRBV6-5 with TRBJ2-5; 9 bases align to TRBD1. Germline CDR1 and CDR2: MNHEY and SVGAGI. J was trimmed by 4 bases and V by 5 bases; bases with no gene match: 8. CDR3 length equals 15 residues. The CDR3 region is CASSTPNRGRETQYF. Written as DNA, the CDR3 is TGTGCCAGCAGTACCCCGAACAGGGGGCGAGAGACCCAGTACTTC.

The chain recombines TRBV11-2 with TRBJ1-1; no reliable D call. The V end was cut by 1 base, the J end by 6 bases, with 6 bases between. From germline, CDR1 is SGHAT and CDR2 FQNNGV. The CDR3 is made up of 12 amino acids. The CDR3 DNA follows: TGTGCCAGCAGCTTAGGGGCCGCTGAAGCTTTCTTT. This encodes CASSLGAAEAFF.

This chain links TRBV27 with TRBJ1-2, with TRBD1 as a possible D gene (5 bases). V lost 2 bases and J lost 8, with 15 bases in between. The germline V gene encodes CDR1 MNHEY and CDR2 SMNVEV (reference sequence). The CDR3 has 14 residues. CDR3 sequence (DNA): TGTGCCAGCAGTTTACTACGGGGGGGAGGCGGCTACACCTTC. Encoded protein: CASSLLRGGGGYTF.

This rearrangement joins TRBV7-9 to TRBJ1-2; TRBD1 matches 7 bases. There are 15 residues in the CDR3. The germline V gene has CDR1 SEHNR and CDR2 FQNEAQ (reference sequence). The junction had 10 bases not matched to a gene; V was cut back by 5 bases and J by 4 bases. The CDR3 loop reads CASSEAVGTAYGYTF. In DNA, the CDR3 is TGTGCCAGCAGCGAGGCCGTCGGGACAGCCTATGGCTACACCTTC.

This chain connects TRBV19 to TRBJ1-5; TRBD1 matches at 8 bases. The CDR3 is 14 amino acids. Trimming took 3 bases from V and 6 from J; bases not matched to a gene: 4. From germline, CDR1 is LNHDA and CDR2 SQIVND (reference sequence). The CDR3 region has the DNA TGTGCCAGTAGTATCAGACAGGGGCCTCAGCCCCAGCATTTT. The encoded protein is CASSIRQGPQPQHF.

This chain's CDR3 is CASSFSDSLSGANVLTF. CDR3 in DNA: TGTGCCAGCAGTTTTTCCGACAGCCTCTCTGGGGCCAACGTCCTGACTTTC. The rearrangement links TRBV28 to TRBJ2-6; D is perhaps TRBD1 (5 bases). Deletions cut 3 bases from V and 0 bases from J, with 12 bases between. This CDR3 comprises 17 residues. In germline, CDR1 is MDHEN, CDR2 SYDVKM.

This chain connects TRBV14 to TRBJ1-4; D gene unclear. V lost 3 bases, J lost 7 bases, and 6 bases lay in between. The CDR3 length is 12 residues. Germline CDR1 is SGHDN and CDR2 is FVKESK. CDR3 protein: CASSQSGEKLFF. In DNA form, the CDR3 reads TGTGCCAGCAGCCAGTCGGGTGAAAAACTGTTTTTT. Looking up the rest from reference TRBV14 and TRBJ1-4 gives the full variable domain: EAGVTQFPSHSVIEKGQTVTLRCDPISGHDNLYWYRRVMGKEIKFLLHFVKESKQDESGMPNNRFLAERTGGTYSTLKVQPAELEDSGVYFCASSQSGEKLFFGSGTQLSVL.

The V and J genes are TRBV27 and TRBJ1-2; the D gene is possibly TRBD1 (5 bases). Per germline, CDR1 MNHEY and CDR2 SMNVEV (reference sequence). V was cut by 5 bases and J by 4 bases, with 14 bases left in between. CDR3 length: 14 residues. The CDR3 region has the DNA TGTGCCAGCAGTCGCGGGGGGGGTATCTATGGCTACACCTTC. This encodes CASSRGGGIYGYTF.

This clone was seen just once. The CDR3 nucleotides are TGCGCCAGCAGCCAAACCTCAGGGTCTTACTACGAGCAGTACTTC. This sequence encodes CASSQTSGSYYEQYF. V and J are TRBV4-1 and TRBJ2-7, with D possibly matching TRBD1 (5 bases). The ends were cut back, 2 bases at V and 3 bases at J, with 14 bases in the middle. Looked up from germline, CDR1 is MGHRA and CDR2 is YSYEKL. CDR3 length: 15 residues.

This clone appeared a single time. The genes are TRBV6-5 and TRBJ1-4; the D is unclear. The CDR3 covers 13 residues. V shed 7 bases and J shed 6 bases, with 12 bases lying between them. In germline, CDR1 is MNHEY, CDR2 SVGAGI. Here the CDR3 DNA reads TGTGCCAGCAAGAGGATGGTAGATGAAAAACTGTTTTTT. It encodes CASKRMVDEKLFF.

This chain joins TRBV19 and TRBJ2-7; 9 bases agree with TRBD2. This CDR3 has 16 amino acids. V was pared by 4 bases and J by 0 bases, with 7 bases of the junction left unmatched. CDR1 is LNHDA, CDR2 SQIVND, per germline (reference sequence). As DNA, the CDR3 is TGTGCCAGTAGTACTTCCGGGACTAGCATCTCCTACGAGCAGTACTTC. Amino acid sequence: CASSTSGTSISYEQYF.

The V call is TRBV14, the J call TRBJ2-7; the D gene is possibly TRBD2 (6 bases). The CDR3 sequence is 14 residues long. V was shortened by 0 bases and J by 5 bases, with 11 bases between the two germline ends. The germline CDR1 and CDR2 sequences are SGHDN and FVKESK. CDR3 protein: CASSQDRRVHEQYF. The CDR3 region has the DNA TGTGCCAGCAGCCAAGATAGGAGGGTCCACGAGCAGTACTTC.

This clone was picked up one time. The chain couples TRBV6-5 to TRBJ2-5; D not certain. Germline V gives CDR1 MNHEY, CDR2 SVGAGI. The CDR3 has 14 amino acids. Between the trimmed V and J ends, which lost 4 bases and 2 bases, there was a span of 11 bases. This CDR3 is CASSLAGYQETQYF. Here the CDR3 DNA reads TGTGCCAGCAGTTTGGCAGGATATCAAGAGACCCAGTACTTC.

The chain has TRBV30 and TRBJ2-1, with a tentative D call TRBD1 (6 bases). This CDR3 has 14 residues. V was shortened by 4 bases and J by 9 bases, with 19 bases between the two germline ends. Germline values: CDR1 GTSNPN, CDR2 SVGIG (reference sequence). The CDR3 sequence: CAWTPGQTGLEQFF. CDR3 DNA: TGTGCCTGGACCCCGGGACAAACGGGCCTTGAGCAGTTCTTC. Variable domain in full (rest from reference TRBV30 and TRBJ2-1): SQTIHQWPATLVQPVGSPLSLECTVEGTSNPNLYWYRQAAGRGLQLLFYSVGIGQISSEVPQNLSASRPQDRQFILSSKKLLLSDSGFYLCAWTPGQTGLEQFFGPGTRLTVL.

This clone was seen a few times. This chain links TRBV7-9 with TRBJ1-2; TRBD1 matches 7 bases. V dropped 4 bases and J dropped 3; count of bases not matched to a gene: 8. CDR3 length: 15 residues. The germline V gene has CDR1 SEHNR and CDR2 FQNEAQ (reference sequence). This chain's CDR3 is CASSSEDRLHYGYTF. The CDR3 DNA follows: TGTGCCAGCAGCTCCGAGGACAGGTTACACTATGGCTACACCTTC.

The V call is TRBV27, the J call TRBJ1-2; D might be TRBD1 (6 bases). The V end lost 3 bases, the J end lost 5 bases, and 22 bases lay between the germline ends. Per the germline V gene, CDR1 is MNHEY and CDR2 is SMNVEV (reference sequence). This CDR3 region has 17 residues. CDR3 amino acids: CASSFKGRTDSSYGYTF. The CDR3 DNA is TGTGCCAGCAGTTTCAAGGGCAGGACAGATTCATCATATGGCTACACCTTC.

The genes are TRBV11-2 and TRBJ2-7; 8 bases are shared with TRBD2. The CDR3 runs to 15 residues. Unmatched junction bases numbered 11, after V lost 5 bases and J lost 5 bases. CDR1 is SGHAT, CDR2 FQNNGV, per germline. The CDR3 nucleotides are TGTGCCAGCAGCGTCCAAAGCGGGAGCTACCACGAGCAGTACTTC. This codes for CASSVQSGSYHEQYF.

V usage is TRBV5-1 and J usage is TRBJ2-5; possible D gene TRBD1, 5 bases. There are 13 residues in the CDR3. Germline CDR1 is SGHRS and CDR2 is YFSETQ. V gave up 2 bases and J gave up 5 bases, with 10 bases separating them. Written as DNA, the CDR3 is TGCGCCAGCAGCTTTTCAGGGATTGAGACCCAGTACTTC. Protein: CASSFSGIETQYF.

The chain uses TRBV7-9 and TRBJ1-2; 10 bases match TRBD1. From germline, CDR1 is SEHNR and CDR2 FQNEAQ (reference sequence). Unmatched junction bases numbered 9, after V lost 3 bases and J lost 8 bases. The CDR3 covers 15 residues. For the CDR3, the DNA is TGTGCCAGCAGCTTCACCGGGACAGGGGTTTTCGGCTACACCTTC. Protein: CASSFTGTGVFGYTF.